This TCR beta chain was sequenced for a study of CD8 T cells in Susac syndrome. As for the study in general: Patients with Susac syndrome had blood drawn and were at that point therapy-naive, on corticosteroids, or on intravenous immunoglobulin alone.

With random hexamers, reverse transcription was performed on about 0.45 to 1 ug of RNA. A single record per CDR3 protein comes from TCRdb applying MiXCR to the immunoSEQ multiplex PCR reads. The sample yields 150,000 to 180,000 distinct CDR3 sequences, approximately 95% seen once. Germline V gene lookup returns CDR1 DFQATT and CDR2 SNEGSKA (reference sequence). This CDR3 comprises 12 residues. Trimming removed 5 bases at V and 6 bases at J, with 14 bases between. Sequenced material: CD4+ T cells from PBMCs. This receptor was taken from a human donor with Susac syndrome. The chain is built from TRBV20-1 and TRBJ2-7; maybe TRBD2 (6 bases). The CDR3 region is CSARTGSGEQYF. As DNA, the CDR3 is TGCAGTGCTCGAACCGGGAGTGGCGAGCAGTACTTC.